A single sample gave rise to the 5 T cell receptor beta chains below, sequenced in a study of OX40 agonist ivuxolimab in advanced cancers. TCRdb's copy holds only in-frame clones and misses some; the assay was immunoSEQ multiplex PCR. This table holds some 76,000 clones, around nine tenths found once. This specimen was CD4+ or CD8+ T cells sorted from blood, taken in a trial of the OX40 agonist ivuxolimab. The receptor source for this set is an adult with an advanced solid tumor such as melanoma, head and neck, liver or kidney cancer.

The chain combines TRBV7-8 with TRBJ2-5, with TRBD2 as a possible D gene (5 bases). V gave up 0 bases and J gave up 5 bases, with 16 bases separating them. The CDR3 covers 16 residues. CDR1 is SGHVS, CDR2 FQNEAQ, per germline. CDR3 nucleotide sequence: TGTGCCAGCAGCTTAGCGAGGGTTGGGTTCCGGGAGACCCAGTACTTC. It translates to CASSLARVGFRETQYF.

The V call is TRBV19, the J call TRBJ2-3; maybe TRBD1 (5 bases). V shed 1 base and J shed 4 bases, with 12 bases lying between them. The germline CDR1 and CDR2 sequences are LNHDA and SQIVND (reference sequence). CDR3 length: 15 residues. CDR3 DNA: TGTGCCAGTAGTATAGGGGCCAAAGGGGCAGATACGCAGTATTTT. Translation: CASSIGAKGADTQYF.

This clone was picked up one time. The rearrangement links TRBV6-6 to TRBJ2-3, with 7 bases lining up with TRBD2. The V and J ends lost 2 bases and 1 base, in that order; junction bases with no gene match: 6. Germline CDR1 and CDR2: MNHNY and SVGAGI (reference sequence). There are 16 residues in the CDR3. CDR3 nucleotide sequence: TGTGCCAGCAGTTACGAGCGGGGAGGTGGCACAGATACGCAGTATTTT. As protein: CASSYERGGGTDTQYF.

V usage is TRBV19 and J usage is TRBJ1-1; 7 bases match TRBD1. The junction had 9 bases not matched to a gene; V was cut back by 4 bases and J by 4 bases. The CDR3 is made up of 15 amino acids. Per the germline V gene, CDR1 is LNHDA and CDR2 is SQIVND (reference sequence). CDR3 in amino acids: CASSTSGGWGTEAFF. The CDR3, as DNA: TGTGCCAGTAGTACTTCAGGGGGTTGGGGCACTGAAGCTTTCTTT.

V usage is TRBV19 and J usage is TRBJ2-5; D call uncertain. Germline V gene data show CDR1 as LNHDA and CDR2 as SQIVND (reference sequence). V lost 3 bases and J lost 4, with 12 bases in between. The CDR3 is made up of 14 amino acids. CDR3 bases: TGTGCCAGTAGTATTGGCAGGTTCGGAGAGACCCAGTACTTC. It is translated as CASSIGRFGETQYF.